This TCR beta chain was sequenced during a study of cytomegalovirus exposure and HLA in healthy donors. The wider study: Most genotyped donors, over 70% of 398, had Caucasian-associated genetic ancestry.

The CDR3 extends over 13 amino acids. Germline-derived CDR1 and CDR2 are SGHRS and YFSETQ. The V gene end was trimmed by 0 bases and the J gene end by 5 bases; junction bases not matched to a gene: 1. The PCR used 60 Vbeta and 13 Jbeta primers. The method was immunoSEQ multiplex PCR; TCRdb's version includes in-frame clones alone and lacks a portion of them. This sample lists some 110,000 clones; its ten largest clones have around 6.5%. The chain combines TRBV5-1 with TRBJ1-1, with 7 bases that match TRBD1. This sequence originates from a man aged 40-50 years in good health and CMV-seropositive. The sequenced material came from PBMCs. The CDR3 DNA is TGCGCCAGCAGCTTGGACAGGGGAACTGAAGCTTTCTTT. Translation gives CASSLDRGTEAFF.